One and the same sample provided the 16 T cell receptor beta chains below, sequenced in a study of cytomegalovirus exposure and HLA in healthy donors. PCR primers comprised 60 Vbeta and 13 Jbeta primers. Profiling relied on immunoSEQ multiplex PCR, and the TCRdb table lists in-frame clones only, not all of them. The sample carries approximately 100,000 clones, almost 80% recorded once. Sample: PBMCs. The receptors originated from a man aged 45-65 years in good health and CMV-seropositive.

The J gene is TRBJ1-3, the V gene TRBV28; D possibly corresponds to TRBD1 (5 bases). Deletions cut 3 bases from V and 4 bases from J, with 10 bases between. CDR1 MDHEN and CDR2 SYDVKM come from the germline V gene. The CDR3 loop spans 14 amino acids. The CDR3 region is CASSFGGAGNTIYF. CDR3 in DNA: TGTGCCAGCAGTTTCGGAGGGGCCGGAAACACCATATATTTT.

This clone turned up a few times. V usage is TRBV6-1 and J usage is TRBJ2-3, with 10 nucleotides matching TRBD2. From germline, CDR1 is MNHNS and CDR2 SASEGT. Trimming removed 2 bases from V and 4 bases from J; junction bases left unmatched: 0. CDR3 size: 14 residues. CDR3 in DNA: TGTGCCAGCAGTGAACTAGCGGGAGCAGATACGCAGTATTTT. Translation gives CASSELAGADTQYF.

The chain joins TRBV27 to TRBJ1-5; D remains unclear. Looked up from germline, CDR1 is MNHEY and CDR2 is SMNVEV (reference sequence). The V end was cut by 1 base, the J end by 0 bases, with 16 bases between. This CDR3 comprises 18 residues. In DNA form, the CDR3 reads TGTGCCAGCAGTTTATTCGCCCCACCTCCAGATAGCAATCAGCCCCAGCATTTT. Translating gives CASSLFAPPPDSNQPQHF.

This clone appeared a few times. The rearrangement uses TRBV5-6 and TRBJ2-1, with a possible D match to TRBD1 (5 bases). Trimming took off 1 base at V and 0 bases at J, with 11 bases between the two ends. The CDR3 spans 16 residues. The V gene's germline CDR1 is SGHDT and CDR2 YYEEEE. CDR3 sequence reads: CASSLNQGGSYNEQFF. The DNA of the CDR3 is TGTGCCAGCAGCTTGAATCAGGGTGGCTCCTACAATGAGCAGTTCTTC.

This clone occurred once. CDR3 in amino acids: CASMHRDTNYGYTF. The CDR3 nucleotides read TGTGCCAGTATGCACCGGGACACTAACTATGGCTACACCTTC. The chain joins TRBV19 to TRBJ1-2, with D possibly matching TRBD1 (6 bases). V gave up 7 bases and J gave up 0 bases, with 12 bases separating them. CDR3 length equals 14 residues. CDR1 and CDR2 from the germline V gene are LNHDA and SQIVND (reference sequence).

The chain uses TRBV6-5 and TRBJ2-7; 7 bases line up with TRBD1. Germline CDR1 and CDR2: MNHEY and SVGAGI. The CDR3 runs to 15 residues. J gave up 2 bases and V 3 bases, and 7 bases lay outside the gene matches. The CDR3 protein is CASSYTRDSAYEQYF. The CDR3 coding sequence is TGTGCCAGCAGTTATACTCGGGACAGTGCCTACGAGCAGTACTTC.

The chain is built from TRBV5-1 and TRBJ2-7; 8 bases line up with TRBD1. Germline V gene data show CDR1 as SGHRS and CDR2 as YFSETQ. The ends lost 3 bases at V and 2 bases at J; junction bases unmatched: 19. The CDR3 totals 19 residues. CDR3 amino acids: CASSSMNRDRQRGPYEQYF. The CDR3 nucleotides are TGCGCCAGCAGCTCGATGAACCGGGACAGGCAACGTGGACCCTACGAGCAGTACTTC.

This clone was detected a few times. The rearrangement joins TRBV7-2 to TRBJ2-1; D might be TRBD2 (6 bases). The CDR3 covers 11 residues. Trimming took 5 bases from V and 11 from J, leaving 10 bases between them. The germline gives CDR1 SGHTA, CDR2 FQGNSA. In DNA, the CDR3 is TGTGCCAGCAGCCCGACTAGTCAGCAGTTCTTC. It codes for CASSPTSQQFF.

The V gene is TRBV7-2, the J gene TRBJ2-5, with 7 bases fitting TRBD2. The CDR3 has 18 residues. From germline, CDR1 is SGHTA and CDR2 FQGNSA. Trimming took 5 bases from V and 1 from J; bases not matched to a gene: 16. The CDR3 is CASSTRGRWGGFQETQYF. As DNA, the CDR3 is TGTGCCAGCAGCACCCGGGGGAGGTGGGGGGGTTTCCAAGAGACCCAGTACTTC.

The CDR3 nucleotides are TGTGCCTGGGGGGGACAGGGTAGTGAGCAGTTCTTC. It encodes CAWGGQGSEQFF. This chain links TRBV30 with TRBJ2-1; 9 bases line up with TRBD1. J lost 9 bases, V lost 5 bases, and 5 bases had no gene match. The CDR3 is 12 residues long. CDR1 is GTSNPN and CDR2 is SVGIG in the germline V gene (reference sequence).

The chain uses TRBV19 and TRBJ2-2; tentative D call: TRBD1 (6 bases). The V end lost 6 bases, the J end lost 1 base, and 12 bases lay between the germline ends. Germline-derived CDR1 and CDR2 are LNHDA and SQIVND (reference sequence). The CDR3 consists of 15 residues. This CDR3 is CASSVTGQNTGELFF. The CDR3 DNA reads TGTGCCAGTAGCGTTACGGGACAGAACACCGGGGAGCTGTTTTTT. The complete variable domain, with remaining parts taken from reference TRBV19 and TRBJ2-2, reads DGGITQSPKYLFRKEGQNVTLSCEQNLNHDAMYWYRQDPGQGLRLIYYSQIVNDFQKGDIAEGYSVSREKKESFPLTVTSAQKNPTAFYLCASSVTGQNTGELFFGEGSRLTVL.

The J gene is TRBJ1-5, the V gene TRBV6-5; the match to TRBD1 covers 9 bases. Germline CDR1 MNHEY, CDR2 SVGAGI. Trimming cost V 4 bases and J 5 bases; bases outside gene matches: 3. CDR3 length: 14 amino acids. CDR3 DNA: TGTGCCAGCAGTTCGGGACAGGGATATCAGCCCCAGCATTTT. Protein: CASSSGQGYQPQHF.

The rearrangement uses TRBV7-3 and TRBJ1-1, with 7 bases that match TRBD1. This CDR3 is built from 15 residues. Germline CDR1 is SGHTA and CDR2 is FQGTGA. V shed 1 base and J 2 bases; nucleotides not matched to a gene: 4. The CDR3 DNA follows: TGTGCCAGCAGCTTAATCAGAGGGGGCAACACTGAAGCTTTCTTT. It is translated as CASSLIRGGNTEAFF.

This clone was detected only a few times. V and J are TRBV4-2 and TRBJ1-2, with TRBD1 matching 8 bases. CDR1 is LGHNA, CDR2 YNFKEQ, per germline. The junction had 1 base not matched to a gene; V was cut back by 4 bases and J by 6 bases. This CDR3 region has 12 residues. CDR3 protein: CASSPDRDGYTF. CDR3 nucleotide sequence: TGTGCCAGCAGCCCGGACAGGGATGGCTACACCTTC.

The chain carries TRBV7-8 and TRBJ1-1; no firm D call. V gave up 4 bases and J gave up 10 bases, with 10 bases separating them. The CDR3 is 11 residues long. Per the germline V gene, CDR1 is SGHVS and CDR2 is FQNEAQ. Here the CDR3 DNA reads TGTGCCAGCAGCTCGACTGGACTAGCTTTCTTT. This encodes CASSSTGLAFF. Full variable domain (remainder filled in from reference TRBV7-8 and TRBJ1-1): GAGVSQSPRYKVAKRGQDVALRCDPISGHVSLFWYQQALGQGPEFLTYFQNEAQLDKSGLPSDRFFAERPEGSVSTLKIQRTQQEDSAVYLCASSSTGLAFFGQGTRLTVV.

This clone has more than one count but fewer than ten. The CDR3 region has the DNA TGTGCCATCGGGGGGGGCCGGGACTCCTCTGATGAGCAGTTCTTC. This encodes CAIGGGRDSSDEQFF. The chain employs TRBV10-3 and TRBJ2-1; D may be TRBD2 (7 bases). V dropped 8 bases and J dropped 8 bases, with 22 bases sitting between them. The CDR3 spans 15 residues. Germline lookup yields CDR1 ENHRY and CDR2 SYGVKD.